The 31 T cell receptor beta chains reported below all come from one sample, sequenced in a study of vaccination and CD4 T cells after COVID-19. Sequencing of cultured CD4+ T cell DNA used the Oncomine TCR Beta short-read assay. Each CDR3 protein gets one entry after TCRdb re-called the PCR reads with MiXCR. This sample has about 15,000 distinct CDR3 sequences, with about 48% found just once. These receptors have no known antigen. The treatment denotes: roughly 10-day PBMC culture with coronavirus spike peptide pools or control peptides (ViraFEST assay). This specimen consisted of CD4+ T cells from blood, cultured in vitro, obtained before SARS-CoV-2 vaccination. These TCRs come from a human donor who had recovered from COVID-19.

The V gene is TRBV27, the J gene TRBJ1-2, with TRBD1 matching 9 bases. This CDR3 is built from 15 residues. With 5 bases clipped from V and 2 bases from J, the junction kept 6 bases outside the gene matches. Germline V lookup: CDR1 MNHEY, CDR2 SMNVEV (reference sequence). CDR3 bases: TGTGCCAGCAGTATCACCGGGACAGGGAACTATGGCTACACCTTC. This gives the protein CASSITGTGNYGYTF.

A few counts support this clonotype. The rearrangement joins TRBV6-1 to TRBJ2-2; D is undetermined. The germline CDR1 and CDR2 sequences are MNHNS and SASEGT. V lost 5 bases to trimming and J lost 4 bases, with 14 bases between them. The CDR3 length is 15 residues. DNA of the CDR3: TGTGCCAGCAGTCCAGTCCTTGCTGCCACCGGGGAGCTGTTTTTT. Its translation is CASSPVLAATGELFF.

This clonotype was found a few times. The chain is built from TRBV2 and TRBJ1-1; D is possibly TRBD1 (5 bases). From germline, CDR1 is SNHLY and CDR2 FYNNEI. The CDR3 spans 14 residues. Trimming shortened V by 4 bases and J by 1 base, and 10 bases separated the two germline ends. CDR3 sequence: CASSVGPSNTEAFF. The CDR3 DNA sequence: TGTGCCAGCAGTGTGGGACCCTCGAACACTGAAGCTTTCTTT.

The rearrangement links TRBV7-2 to TRBJ1-2; tentatively, D is TRBD1 (5 bases). Germline-derived CDR1 and CDR2 are SGHTA and FQGNSA. This CDR3 spans 13 amino acids. V was shortened by 5 bases and J by 6 bases, with 13 bases between the two germline ends. The CDR3 DNA is TGTGCCAGCAGCCCAACCGACAGAGATGGCTACACCTTC. It yields the protein CASSPTDRDGYTF.

This clonotype was seen more than once but under ten times. The chain couples TRBV6-1 to TRBJ2-7; perhaps TRBD2 as D (5 bases). In germline, CDR1 is MNHNS, CDR2 SASEGT. V dropped 7 bases and J dropped 2 bases, with 12 bases sitting between them. The CDR3 is 13 residues long. CDR3 amino acids: CASTRVFPYEQYF. For the CDR3, the DNA is TGTGCCAGCACGCGGGTTTTCCCCTACGAGCAGTACTTC.

The J gene is TRBJ1-1, the V gene TRBV10-3; D is unresolved. CDR3 length: 13 amino acids. Deletions cut 2 bases from V and 4 bases from J, with 8 bases between. The germline gives CDR1 ENHRY, CDR2 SYGVKD. Here the CDR3 reads CAISEAERTEAFF. The CDR3 nucleotides read TGTGCCATCAGTGAGGCGGAACGCACTGAAGCTTTCTTT.

This clonotype was detected only a few times. The J gene is TRBJ1-3, the V gene TRBV15, with TRBD1 identical over 8 bases. Germline CDR1 reads LNHNV; CDR2 reads YYDKDF (reference sequence). The trim removed 1 base at V and 0 bases at J, leaving 2 bases unmatched. The length of the CDR3 is 16 residues. The CDR3 DNA sequence: TGTGCCACCAGCAGAGGTGGACAGGGCTCTGGAAACACCATATATTTT. Its translation: CATSRGGQGSGNTIYF.

V gene TRBV14 combines with J gene TRBJ1-2; D is perhaps TRBD1 (6 bases). This CDR3 region has 14 residues. The V gene lost 1 base and the J gene lost 7 bases, with 13 bases spanning the gap. Germline assignment: CDR1 SGHDN and CDR2 FVKESK. The CDR3 loop reads CASSQVRDMSGYTF. CDR3 DNA: TGTGCCAGCAGCCAAGTCCGGGACATGAGTGGCTACACCTTC.

The chain links TRBV15 to TRBJ2-3, with 12 bases that match TRBD2. CDR1 is LNHNV and CDR2 is YYDKDF in the germline V gene (reference sequence). V was clipped by 0 bases and J by 4 bases; unmatched bases: 8. CDR3 size: 18 residues. CDR3 sequence reads: CATSRERTSGTRADTQYF. DNA for the CDR3: TGTGCCACCAGCAGAGAGAGGACTAGCGGGACTAGGGCAGATACGCAGTATTTT.

This clonotype showed up just a few times. This chain joins TRBV20-1 and TRBJ1-1; 10 bases line up with TRBD1. Germline CDR1 DFQATT, CDR2 SNEGSKA (reference sequence). V was pared by 5 bases and J by 5 bases, with 5 bases of the junction left unmatched. The CDR3 length is 13 residues. The CDR3 is CSALTGGRTEAFF. Written as DNA, the CDR3 is TGCAGTGCTTTGACAGGGGGCAGGACTGAAGCTTTCTTT.

CDR3 nucleotide sequence: TGCAGCGTTGCAGACAGTATTGTCTCTTCCTACGAGCAGTACTTC. This gives the protein CSVADSIVSSYEQYF. J is TRBJ2-7 and V is TRBV29-1; tentative D call: TRBD1 (5 bases). Trimming pared 4 bases from V and 1 base from J, leaving 17 bases between. Germline V CDR1 and CDR2: SQVTM, ANQGSEA. The CDR3 is made up of 15 amino acids.

Concerning this clonotype: A junction end diverges from the germline sequence, so it may reflect a read error. V gene TRBV6-4 combines with J gene TRBJ2-7, with TRBD2 matching 12 bases. The CDR3 has 15 amino acids. CDR1 is MRHNA and CDR2 is SNTAGT in the germline V gene. DNA of the CDR3: TGCGCCAGCAGCCAAGGACTAGCGGGGTCCTACGAGCAGTACTTC. Residues: CASSQGLAGSYEQYF.

This sequence joins TRBV20-1 and TRBJ2-5; D remains ambiguous. Germline V gene data show CDR1 as DFQATT and CDR2 as SNEGSKA (reference sequence). Trimming removed 6 bases from V and 0 bases from J, with 8 bases in between. There are 12 residues in the CDR3. For the CDR3, the DNA is TGCAGTGCCCTTGCGTACCAAGAGACCCAGTACTTC. Amino acids: CSALAYQETQYF.

V usage is TRBV6-5 and J usage is TRBJ1-2, with a weak D call TRBD1 (6 bases). V lost 4 bases and J lost 5, with 29 bases in between. From germline, CDR1 is MNHEY and CDR2 SVGAGI. There are 19 residues in the CDR3. CDR3 region: CASSSPTLLRLLGAYGYTF. CDR3 nucleotide sequence: TGTGCCAGCAGTTCCCCCACCTTACTTCGACTGTTGGGGGCATATGGCTACACCTTC.

The chain joins TRBV12-3 or TRBV12-4 to TRBJ2-7, with 7 bases matching TRBD1. Trimming took 6 bases from V and 9 from J; bases not matched to a gene: 11. The CDR3 is made up of 13 amino acids. CDR3 amino acids: CASSPGTAGWQYF. DNA for the CDR3: TGTGCCAGCAGCCCCGGGACAGCCGGATGGCAGTACTTC.

The count of this clonotype is one. The gene calls are TRBV5-4 and TRBJ1-2; D gene ambiguous. V dropped 0 bases and J dropped 4 bases, with 13 bases sitting between them. This CDR3 comprises 15 residues. Germline V gives CDR1 SGHNT, CDR2 YYREEE (reference sequence). CDR3: CASSLALVDSYGYTF. The CDR3 nucleotides read TGTGCCAGCAGCTTGGCCCTGGTGGACTCCTATGGCTACACCTTC.

This sequence joins TRBV6-2 or TRBV6-3 and TRBJ1-1; 10 positions agree with TRBD1. Germline lookup yields CDR1 MNHEY and CDR2 SVGEGT. Losses at the gene ends were 5 bases for V and 4 bases for J; bases not matched to a gene: 7. This CDR3 is 15 amino acids long. The CDR3 sequence: CASSPRQGAGTEAFF. The CDR3 coding sequence is TGTGCCAGCAGTCCGCGACAGGGGGCTGGCACTGAAGCTTTCTTT.

The chain combines TRBV6-1 with TRBJ1-2, with 7 bases identical to TRBD1. This CDR3 comprises 14 residues. V was pared by 6 bases and J by 0 bases, with 4 bases of the junction left unmatched. CDR1 and CDR2 (germline): MNHNS, SASEGT. For the CDR3, the DNA is TGTGCCAGCAGGCAGGGGGGGGCTAACTATGGCTACACCTTC. The encoded protein is CASRQGGANYGYTF.

In regard to this clonotype: The germline gene is not matched at one end of the junction; a read error may be the cause. V and J are TRBV25-1 and TRBJ1-5; D is possibly TRBD1 (5 bases). The CDR3 loop spans 14 amino acids. Per the germline V gene, CDR1 is MGHDK and CDR2 is SYGVNS. In nucleotides, the CDR3 is TGTGTCAGCAGTGAGGGCAGGGCCCATCAGCCCCAGCATTTT. The encoded protein is CVSSEGRAHQPQHF.

This clonotype was counted between two and nine times. The rearrangement uses TRBV20-1 and TRBJ1-2, with D tentatively TRBD1 (6 bases). Germline V gene sequence: CDR1 DFQATT, CDR2 SNEGSKA (reference sequence). The CDR3 contains 13 residues. Between the trimmed V and J ends, which lost 5 bases and 8 bases, there was a span of 18 bases. This chain's CDR3 is CSALKGGLGGYTF. CDR3 bases: TGCAGTGCTCTAAAGGGGGGGCTCGGGGGCTACACCTTC.

The chain has TRBV7-8 and TRBJ1-5; D is possibly TRBD1 (5 bases). In germline, CDR1 is SGHVS, CDR2 FQNEAQ. Trimming stripped 4 bases from V and 9 bases from J, with 13 bases between. The CDR3 runs 13 residues. In DNA form, the CDR3 reads TGTGCCAGCAGCTCGGACGGGGCTGGGCCCCAGCATTTT. Its translation: CASSSDGAGPQHF.

This clonotype was picked up a small number of times. The genes are TRBV20-1 and TRBJ1-1, with 8 bases identical to TRBD1. Germline CDR1 and CDR2: DFQATT and SNEGSKA (reference sequence). Germline trimming cut 5 bases from V and 0 bases from J; bases unmatched to any gene: 14. The CDR3 totals 17 residues. CDR3 region: CSAPPTGTGSLNTEAFF. In DNA, the CDR3 is TGCAGTGCTCCCCCCACCGGGACAGGTTCTTTGAACACTGAAGCTTTCTTT.

The chain links TRBV29-1 to TRBJ1-1; D ambiguous. CDR3 length equals 12 residues. The V and J ends lost 7 bases and 0 bases respectively, with 9 bases between them. In germline, CDR1 is SQVTM, CDR2 ANQGSEA. CDR3 residues: CSEDTLNTEAFF. In nucleotides, the CDR3 is TGCAGCGAAGACACGTTGAACACTGAAGCTTTCTTT. The variable domain in full, completed from reference TRBV29-1 and TRBJ1-1, reads SAVISQKPSRDICQRGTSLTIQCQVDSQVTMMFWYRQQPGQSLTLIATANQGSEATYESGFVIDKFPISRPNLTFSTLTVSNMSPEDSSIYLCSEDTLNTEAFFGQGTRLTVV.

The J gene is TRBJ1-1, the V gene TRBV20-1; 10 bases map to TRBD1. CDR1 DFQATT and CDR2 SNEGSKA come from the germline V gene (reference sequence). The junction had 5 bases not matched to a gene; V was cut back by 5 bases and J by 5 bases. This CDR3 is built from 13 residues. This CDR3 is CSAGRTGGTEAFF. The CDR3 DNA sequence: TGCAGTGCTGGACGGACAGGGGGGACTGAAGCTTTCTTT.

The sample holds a few counts of this clonotype. The chain employs TRBV4-2 and TRBJ1-1; 7 nucleotides agree with TRBD1. Germline values: CDR1 LGHNA, CDR2 YNFKEQ. Losses at the gene ends were 1 base for V and 2 bases for J; bases not matched to a gene: 4. The CDR3 runs 15 residues. The CDR3 DNA reads as TGTGCCAGCAGCCAAGGTATAGGGGGCAACACTGAAGCTTTCTTT. It yields the protein CASSQGIGGNTEAFF.

The rearrangement joins TRBV12-3 or TRBV12-4 to TRBJ1-6, with 7 nucleotides matching TRBD1. The CDR3 is 14 residues long. Losses at the gene ends were 4 bases for V and 7 bases for J; bases not matched to a gene: 4. CDR3 bases: TGTGCCAGCAGTTCTTTGGGACAGAATTCACCCCTCCACTTT. Residues: CASSSLGQNSPLHF.

This clonotype was observed a few times. The V call is TRBV20-1, the J call TRBJ2-7, with TRBD1 matching over 9 bases. V trimming: 5 bases; J trimming: 5 bases; junction bases outside the gene matches: 7. The germline gives CDR1 DFQATT, CDR2 SNEGSKA (reference sequence). The CDR3 length is 13 residues. This CDR3 is CSALGQGIHEQYF. CDR3 nucleotides: TGCAGTGCTCTTGGACAGGGGATCCACGAGCAGTACTTC.

This clonotype was detected only a few times. The chain carries TRBV6-1 and TRBJ1-5; 7 nucleotides align to TRBD1. Germline trimming cut 2 bases from V and 7 bases from J; bases unmatched to any gene: 11. In germline, CDR1 is MNHNS, CDR2 SASEGT. The CDR3 extends over 16 amino acids. CDR3 DNA sequence: TGTGCCAGCAGTGAATGGACAGGTCTGGGAATACAGCCCCAGCATTTT. It codes for CASSEWTGLGIQPQHF.

The gene calls are TRBV12-3 or TRBV12-4 and TRBJ1-6; 11 positions match TRBD1. The CDR3 loop spans 14 amino acids. V gave up 8 bases and J gave up 7 bases; unmatched junction bases: 4. The CDR3 nucleotides are TGTGCCAGCTGCCGGGACAGGGGGAATTCACCCCTCCACTTT. Translating gives CASCRDRGNSPLHF.

V is TRBV9 and J is TRBJ1-2; 8 nucleotides line up with TRBD1. CDR1 is SGDLS and CDR2 is YYNGEE in the germline V gene. The CDR3 runs to 14 residues. After removal of 1 base from V and 6 bases from J, the junction contained 5 bases not matched to a gene. The CDR3 loop reads CASSVLPDRDGYTF. The CDR3 nucleotides read TGTGCCAGCAGCGTATTGCCGGACAGGGATGGCTACACCTTC.

V and J are TRBV4-2 and TRBJ1-1, with 7 bases identical to TRBD1. The length of the CDR3 is 18 residues. J lost 0 bases, V lost 0 bases, and 10 bases had no gene match. Germline values: CDR1 LGHNA, CDR2 YNFKEQ. The CDR3 bases are TGTGCCAGCAGCCAAGAGCGACAGGGAGGAGGCATGAACACTGAAGCTTTCTTT. Translated: CASSQERQGGGMNTEAFF.